These 5 T cell receptor beta chains were all obtained from the same sample, sequenced in a study of shared clonotypes between healthy human individuals. Repertoires were generated with immunoSEQ multiplex PCR, while TCRdb's copy carries only in-frame clones and drops some. The sample consists of about 230,000 clones, 65% of them appearing once. What was sequenced was memory CD4+ T cells sorted from blood. Subset of the sample: CD45RA-negative fraction. These receptors came from a man in his thirties or forties in good health.

The chain is built from TRBV5-1 and TRBJ2-7; D is perhaps TRBD1 (5 bases). The CDR3 sequence is 15 residues long. Germline CDR1 reads SGHRS; CDR2 reads YFSETQ. V was cut by 4 bases and J by 3 bases, with 17 bases left in between. In nucleotides, the CDR3 is TGCGCCAGCAGCCAGGGCCCGACGGGTCTCTACGAGCAGTACTTC. It yields the protein CASSQGPTGLYEQYF.

This clone was seen more than once but under ten times. In DNA, the CDR3 is TGTGCCAGCAGGACCAAATTATACAATGAGCAGTTCTTC. Translation gives CASRTKLYNEQFF. The chain carries TRBV28 and TRBJ2-1; D unclear. This CDR3 contains 13 residues. The germline gives CDR1 MDHEN, CDR2 SYDVKM. V lost 6 bases to trimming and J lost 4 bases, with 10 bases between them.

V and J are TRBV27 and TRBJ2-7, with TRBD2 matching 8 bases. Germline CDR1 is MNHEY and CDR2 is SMNVEV (reference sequence). This CDR3 has 14 amino acids. J lost 2 bases, V lost 3 bases, and 3 bases had no gene match. As DNA, the CDR3 is TGTGCCAGCAGTTTTCGGGAGGGGGCCTACGAGCAGTACTTC. It specifies CASSFREGAYEQYF.

The chain couples TRBV5-1 to TRBJ2-3; 12 bases fit TRBD2. Germline lookup yields CDR1 SGHRS and CDR2 YFSETQ. Germline trimming cut 4 bases from V and 0 bases from J; bases unmatched to any gene: 6. The CDR3 has 17 residues. Here the CDR3 reads CASSPSGTSGSTDTQYF. The CDR3 coding sequence is TGCGCCAGCAGCCCCTCGGGGACTAGCGGGAGCACAGATACGCAGTATTTT.

Note on this clone: The junction departs from the called germline gene at one end, perhaps through a read error. The genes are TRBV7-7 and TRBJ2-1; TRBD2 matches at 7 bases. CDR3 length equals 13 residues. The germline V gene encodes CDR1 SSHAT and CDR2 FNYEAQ (reference sequence). The CDR3 DNA follows: TGTGCTAGCAGCTTATCCGGCGGGAGCGAGCAGTTCTTC. Encoded protein: CASSLSGGSEQFF.